The 7 T cell receptor beta chains reported below all come from one sample, sequenced in a study of cytomegalovirus exposure and HLA in healthy donors. 60 Vbeta and 13 Jbeta primers were used in PCR. TCRdb's table, derived via immunoSEQ multiplex PCR, lists solely in-frame clones and lacks some. The table lists 150,000 to 200,000 clones, about four fifths of them singletons, with approximately 6% in the top ten. The specimen was PBMCs. Receptor source: a woman in her 30s in good health and CMV-seropositive.

This chain uses TRBV27 with TRBJ1-6; weak D call: TRBD1 (5 bases). This CDR3 has 15 amino acids. Germline V gene sequence: CDR1 MNHEY, CDR2 SMNVEV (reference sequence). The V and J ends lost 4 bases and 8 bases respectively, with 15 bases between them. Here the CDR3 reads CASSSAGRLDSPLHF. The CDR3 DNA sequence: TGTGCCAGCAGTTCAGCAGGGAGGCTCGATTCACCCCTCCACTTT.

This CDR3 reads CSVKPIFVASGGSTGELFF. The DNA for the CDR3 is TGCAGCGTTAAACCAATTTTTGTCGCTAGCGGGGGATCAACCGGGGAGCTGTTTTTT. The chain combines TRBV29-1 with TRBJ2-2; TRBD2 aligns across 10 bases. Germline CDR1 is SQVTM and CDR2 is ANQGSEA. This CDR3 is 19 amino acids long. The trim removed 5 bases at V and 5 bases at J, leaving 20 bases unmatched.

This chain uses TRBV11-1 with TRBJ2-1; D remains ambiguous. The V gene lost 2 bases and the J gene lost 6 bases, with 8 bases spanning the gap. This CDR3 spans 13 amino acids. From germline, CDR1 is SGHAT and CDR2 FQDESV (reference sequence). The CDR3 DNA follows: TGTGCCAGCAGCTTAAAATTCGGCAATGAGCAGTTCTTC. This translates into CASSLKFGNEQFF.

This clone has only a few counts. This rearrangement joins TRBV5-1 to TRBJ2-3; D perhaps matches TRBD2 (6 bases). Germline lookup yields CDR1 SGHRS and CDR2 YFSETQ. CDR3 size: 16 residues. The germline V and J ends were trimmed by 4 bases and 5 bases, with 20 bases remaining between them. CDR3 bases: TGCGCCAGCAGCGCTGGGACTCAAGGGCGTGGAGATACGCAGTATTTT. Protein: CASSAGTQGRGDTQYF.

The chain joins TRBV2 to TRBJ2-7; D unclear. CDR1 SNHLY and CDR2 FYNNEI come from the germline V gene. The CDR3 runs to 11 residues. V lost 3 bases and J 6 bases, leaving 6 bases between the germline ends. The CDR3 DNA reads as TGTGCCAGCAGTGATCCGGGCGAGCAGTACTTC. Translation: CASSDPGEQYF.

The chain uses TRBV27 and TRBJ2-7; D gene uncertain. The V gene lost 1 base and the J gene lost 3 bases, with 7 bases spanning the gap. Germline V gene data show CDR1 as MNHEY and CDR2 as SMNVEV (reference sequence). This CDR3 is built from 13 residues. The CDR3 DNA reads TGTGCCAGCAGTTTATTTCCCTTCTACGAGCAGTACTTC. As protein: CASSLFPFYEQYF.

This clone was seen only once. The chain joins TRBV7-8 to TRBJ2-7; D not certain. V was shortened by 2 bases and J by 2 bases, with 10 bases between the two germline ends. Germline lookup yields CDR1 SGHVS and CDR2 FQNEAQ. The CDR3 consists of 14 residues. The CDR3 spells CASSLQQVAYEQYF. The CDR3 nucleotides read TGTGCCAGCAGCTTACAGCAGGTCGCCTACGAGCAGTACTTC.